This T cell receptor (beta chain) is from a study of T cells in narcolepsy. Whole-study results and caveats: HCRT-specific and TRIB2-specific autoreactive clonotypes appeared among same-patient CSF and blood CD4+ clonotypes. Autoreactive clone sequences were missing from some blood memory CD4+ repertoires. Reportedly, autoreactive clonotypes were serially detected in patients' blood but not controls'.

Method: immunoSEQ multiplex PCR; TCRdb's copy keeps in-frame clones and lacks some. The sample carries more than 25,000 clones, 75% to 85% recorded once. The germline CDR1 and CDR2 sequences are SEHNR and FQNEAQ (reference sequence). This CDR3 is 13 amino acids long. V lost 5 bases and J lost 5, with 10 bases in between. Comment on this clone: Antigen unknown. In the same sample, other DNA sequences code for this CDR3.

This TCR was recovered from a human donor in good health. Material for sequencing was memory (CD45RA-) CD4+ T cells from blood. V gene TRBV7-9 combines with J gene TRBJ2-1; no reliable D call. The CDR3 region has the DNA TGTGCCAGCAGCCCCGGGCCGAACAATGAGCAGTTCTTC. It encodes CASSPGPNNEQFF.